These 2 T cell receptor beta chains were all obtained from the same sample, sequenced in a study of CD8 T cells in ankylosing spondylitis. The study, taken as a whole, reports: A TCR beta motif of roughly 8 highly homologous variants seemed to mark ankylosing spondylitis blood.

TCRdb re-derived calls from the 5' RACE reads in MiXCR, one entry per CDR3 protein. Here the sample spans around 490,000 distinct CDR3 sequences, approximately 5% being singletons. Their cognate antigens are unknown. Sequenced sample: blood, either unsorted or a sorted T cell fraction (not recorded which). Receptors were obtained from a male donor with ankylosing spondylitis.

The chain is built from TRBV10-3 and TRBJ1-3; a weak D match, TRBD1 (5 bases). This CDR3 is built from 16 residues. The germline V gene has CDR1 ENHRY and CDR2 SYGVKD. With 2 bases removed from V and 0 bases from J, the gap between germline ends came to 11 bases. The CDR3 loop is CAISEEGHFSGNTIYF. The CDR3 DNA sequence: TGTGCCATCAGTGAGGAGGGGCATTTCTCTGGAAACACCATATATTTT.

This clonotype was recorded at least ten times. The chain is built from TRBV6-1 and TRBJ2-7; no reliable D call. Trimming took 5 bases from V and 5 from J, leaving 16 bases between them. Germline V gives CDR1 MNHNS, CDR2 SASEGT. The CDR3 consists of 14 residues. In DNA, the CDR3 is TGTGCCAGCAGTCTTGACACAAGACCCCACGAGCAGTACTTC. Protein: CASSLDTRPHEQYF.